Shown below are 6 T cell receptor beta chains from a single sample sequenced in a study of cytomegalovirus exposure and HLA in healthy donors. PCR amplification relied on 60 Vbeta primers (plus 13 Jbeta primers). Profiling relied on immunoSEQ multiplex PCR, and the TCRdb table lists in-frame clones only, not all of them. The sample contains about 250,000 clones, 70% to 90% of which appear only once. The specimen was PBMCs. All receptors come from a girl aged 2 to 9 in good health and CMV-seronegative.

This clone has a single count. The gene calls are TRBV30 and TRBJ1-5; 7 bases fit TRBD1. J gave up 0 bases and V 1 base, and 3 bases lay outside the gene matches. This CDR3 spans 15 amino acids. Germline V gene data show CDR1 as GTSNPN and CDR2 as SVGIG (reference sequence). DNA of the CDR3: TGTGCCTGGAGTGGGGACAGTTATAGCAATCAGCCCCAGCATTTT. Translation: CAWSGDSYSNQPQHF.

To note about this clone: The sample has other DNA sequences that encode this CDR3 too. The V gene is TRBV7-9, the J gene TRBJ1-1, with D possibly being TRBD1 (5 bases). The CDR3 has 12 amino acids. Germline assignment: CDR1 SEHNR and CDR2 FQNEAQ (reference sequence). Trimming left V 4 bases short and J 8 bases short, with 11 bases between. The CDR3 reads CASSSGGTEAFF. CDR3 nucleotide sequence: TGTGCCAGCAGCTCGGGGGGAACCGAAGCTTTCTTT.

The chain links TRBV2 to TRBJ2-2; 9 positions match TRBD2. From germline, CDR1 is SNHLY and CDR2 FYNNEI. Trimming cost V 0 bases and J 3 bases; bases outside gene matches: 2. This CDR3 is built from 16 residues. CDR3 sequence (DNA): TGTGCCAGCAGTGAAGCTAGCGGGAGATACACCGGGGAGCTGTTTTTT. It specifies CASSEASGRYTGELFF.

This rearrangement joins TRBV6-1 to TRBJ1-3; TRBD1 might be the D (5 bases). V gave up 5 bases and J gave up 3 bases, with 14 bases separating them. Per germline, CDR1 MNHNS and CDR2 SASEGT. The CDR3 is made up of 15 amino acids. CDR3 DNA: TGTGCCAGCAGTCTCATTCCGGGGGTTGGAAACACCATATATTTT. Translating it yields CASSLIPGVGNTIYF.

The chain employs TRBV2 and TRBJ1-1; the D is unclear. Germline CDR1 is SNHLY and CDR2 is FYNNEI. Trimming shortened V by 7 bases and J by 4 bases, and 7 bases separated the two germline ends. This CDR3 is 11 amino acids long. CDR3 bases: TGTGCCAGCATGGCGGGCACTGAAGCTTTCTTT. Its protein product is CASMAGTEAFF.

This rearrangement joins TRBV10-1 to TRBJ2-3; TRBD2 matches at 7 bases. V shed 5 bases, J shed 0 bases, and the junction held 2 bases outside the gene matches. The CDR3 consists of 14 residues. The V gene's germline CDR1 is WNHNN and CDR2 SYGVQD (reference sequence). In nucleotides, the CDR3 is TGCGCCAGCAGTAGCGGGGAAAGCACAGATACGCAGTATTTT. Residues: CASSSGESTDTQYF.